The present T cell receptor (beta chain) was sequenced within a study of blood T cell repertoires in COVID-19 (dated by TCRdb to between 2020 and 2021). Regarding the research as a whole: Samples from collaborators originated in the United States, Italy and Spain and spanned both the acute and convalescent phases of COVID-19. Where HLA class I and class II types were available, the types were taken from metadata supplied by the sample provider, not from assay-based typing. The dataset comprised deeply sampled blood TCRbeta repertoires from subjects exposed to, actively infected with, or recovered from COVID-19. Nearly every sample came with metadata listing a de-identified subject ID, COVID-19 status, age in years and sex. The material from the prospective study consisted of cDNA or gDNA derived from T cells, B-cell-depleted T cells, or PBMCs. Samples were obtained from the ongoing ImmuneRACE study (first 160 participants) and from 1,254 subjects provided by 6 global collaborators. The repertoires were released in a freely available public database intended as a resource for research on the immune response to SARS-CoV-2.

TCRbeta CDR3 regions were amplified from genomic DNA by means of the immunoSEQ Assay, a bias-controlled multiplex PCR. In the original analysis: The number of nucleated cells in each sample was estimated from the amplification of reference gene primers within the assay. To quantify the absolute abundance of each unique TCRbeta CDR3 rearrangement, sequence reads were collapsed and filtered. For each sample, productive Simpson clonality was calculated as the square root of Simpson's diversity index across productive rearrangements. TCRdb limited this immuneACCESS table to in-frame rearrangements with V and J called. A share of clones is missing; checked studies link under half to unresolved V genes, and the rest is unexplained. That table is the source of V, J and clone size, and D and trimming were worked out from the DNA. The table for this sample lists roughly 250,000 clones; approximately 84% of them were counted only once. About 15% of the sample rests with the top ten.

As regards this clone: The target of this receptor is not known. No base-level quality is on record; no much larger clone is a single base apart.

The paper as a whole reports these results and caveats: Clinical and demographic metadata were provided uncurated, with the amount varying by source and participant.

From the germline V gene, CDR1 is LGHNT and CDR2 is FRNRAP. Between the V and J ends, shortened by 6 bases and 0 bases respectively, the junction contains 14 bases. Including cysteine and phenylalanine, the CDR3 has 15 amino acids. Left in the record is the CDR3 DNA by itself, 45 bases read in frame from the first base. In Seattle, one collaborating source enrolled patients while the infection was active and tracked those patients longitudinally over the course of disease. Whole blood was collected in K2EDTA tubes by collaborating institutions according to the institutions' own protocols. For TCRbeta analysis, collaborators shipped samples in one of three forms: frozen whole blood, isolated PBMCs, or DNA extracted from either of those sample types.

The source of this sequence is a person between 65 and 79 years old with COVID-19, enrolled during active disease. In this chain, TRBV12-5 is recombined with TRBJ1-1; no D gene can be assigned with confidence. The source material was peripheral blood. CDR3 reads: CASGRLPSLNTEAFF. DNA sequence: TGTGCTAGTGGCCGACTCCCATCCCTGAACACTGAAGCTTTCTTT.